This TCR beta chain was sequenced in a study of molecular identifiers for immune sequencing clone quantification. General observations from the study: Same-barcode identical TCR molecules could make highly expanded clones look smaller than they are.

This CDR3 has 16 residues. The germline gives CDR1 MGHRA, CDR2 YSYEKL. Both previously described methods and listed TCR primers were employed to make bulk TCR libraries. In TCRdb, the PCR reads were re-called with MiXCR into one record per CDR3 protein. The repertoire has over 600,000 distinct CDR3 sequences, nearly 20% of them found once; the top ten carry 0.85% to 0.9%. This clonotype has more than one count but fewer than ten. Antigen unknown. A much more abundant neighbour one base away suggests this may be a read error. The rearrangement uses TRBV4-1 and TRBJ2-1; D unclear. The sample taken for sequencing was naive CD8+ T cells from blood, with Jurkat cell RNA spiked in. Noted subset: FACS-sorted CD8+CD4-CCR7+CD45RA+ naive T cells. The clonotype was recovered from a human donor in good health. Some libraries in this study had Jurkat cell RNA spiked in. The CDR3: CASSQEYDASYNEQLF. The CDR3 coding sequence is TGCGCCAGCAGCCAAGAATACGACGCCTCCTACAATGAGCAGCTCTTC.